This TCR beta chain was identified in a study of blood T cell repertoires in COVID-19. Study-level information: The origin of the acute and convalescent COVID-19 samples was the United States, Italy and Spain.

TCRdb's copy holds only in-frame clones and misses some; the assay was immunoSEQ multiplex PCR. The sample lists some 240,000 clones, roughly 90% seen once, with approximately 7.5% in the top ten. The CDR3 has 15 residues. CDR1 is MNHEY and CDR2 is SVGAGI in the germline V gene. V was cut by 4 bases and J by 3 bases, with 16 bases left in between. The chain is built from TRBV6-5 and TRBJ2-7; D unclear. The sample was peripheral blood. The sequence was collected from a man between 60 and 70 years old who had recovered from COVID-19. CDR3 residues: CASSSNRPPGYEQYF. The CDR3 nucleotides are TGTGCCAGCAGTTCAAATCGGCCCCCGGGCTACGAGCAGTACTTC.